Shown below are 2 T cell receptor beta chains from a single sample sequenced in a study of identical twins. TCRdb processed the 5' RACE reads anew with MiXCR; each CDR3 protein has one entry. This table has around 280,000 distinct CDR3 sequences, around 8.8% appearing once. This sample also appeared in a second study, on yellow fever vaccine responses in identical twins.

Sequenced material: memory (CD45RO+) T cells sorted from blood. Receptor source: a young woman in good health.

The chain joins TRBV12-5 to TRBJ2-3; D possibly matches TRBD1 or TRBD2 (5 bases each). Germline loops: CDR1 LGHNT, CDR2 FRNRAP. This CDR3 is 16 amino acids long. The V end lost 5 bases, the J end lost 3 bases, and 18 bases lay between the germline ends. In DNA, the CDR3 is TGTGCTAGTGGTCTCGGGACGGGGCTGAGGACAGATACGCAGTATTTT. The encoded protein is CASGLGTGLRTDTQYF.

The V call is TRBV15, the J call TRBJ2-1; TRBD2 is a possible D gene (6 bases). Germline values: CDR1 LNHNV, CDR2 YYDKDF (reference sequence). The CDR3 sequence is 16 residues long. Between the trimmed V and J ends, which lost 1 base and 0 bases, there was a span of 10 bases. The CDR3 region has the DNA TGTGCCACCAGCAGAGGGGGGGACCCCTCCTACAATGAGCAGTTCTTC. Translating gives CATSRGGDPSYNEQFF.